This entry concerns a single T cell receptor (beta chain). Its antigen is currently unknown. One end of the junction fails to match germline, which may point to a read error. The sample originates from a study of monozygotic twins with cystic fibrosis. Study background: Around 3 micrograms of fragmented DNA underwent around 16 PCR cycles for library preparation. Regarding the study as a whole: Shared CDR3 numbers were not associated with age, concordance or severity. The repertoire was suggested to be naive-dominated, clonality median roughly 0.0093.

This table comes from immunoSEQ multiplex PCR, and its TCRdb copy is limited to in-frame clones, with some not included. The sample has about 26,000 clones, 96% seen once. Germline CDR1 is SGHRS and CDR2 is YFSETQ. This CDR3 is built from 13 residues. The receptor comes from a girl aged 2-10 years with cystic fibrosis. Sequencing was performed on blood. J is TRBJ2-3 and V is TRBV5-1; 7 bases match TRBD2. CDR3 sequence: CASSLVAEREEHF. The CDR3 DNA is TGCGCCAGCAGCTTGGTTGCGGAACGGGAGGAACATTTT. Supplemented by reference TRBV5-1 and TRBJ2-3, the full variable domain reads KAGVTQTPRYLIKTRGQQVTLSCSPISGHRSVSWYQQTPGQGLQFLFEYFSETQRNKGNFPGRFSGRQFSNSRSEMNVSTLELGDSALYLCASSLVAEREEHFGPGTRLTVL.